These 23 T cell receptor beta chains share one sample of origin, sequenced in a study of cytomegalovirus exposure and HLA in healthy donors. Primers included in the PCR were 60 Vbeta and 13 Jbeta primers. This table comes from immunoSEQ multiplex PCR, and its TCRdb copy is limited to in-frame clones, with some not included. Of about 170,000 clones detected, 75% to 85% appear once; the ten largest clones hold 6% to 7.5%. The material sequenced was PBMCs. The receptor set was obtained from a man in his thirties or forties in good health and CMV-seropositive.

The chain joins TRBV5-4 to TRBJ2-1; 9 nucleotides line up with TRBD2. V trimming: 4 bases; J trimming: 4 bases; junction bases outside the gene matches: 6. Germline loops: CDR1 SGHNT, CDR2 YYREEE (reference sequence). The CDR3 spans 15 residues. The CDR3 reads CASSAAGGRYNEQFF. CDR3 nucleotides: TGTGCCAGCAGCGCGGCGGGAGGGCGGTACAATGAGCAGTTCTTC.

This chain connects TRBV29-1 to TRBJ1-1; TRBD1 matches at 9 bases. The CDR3 totals 13 residues. Unmatched junction bases numbered 8, after V lost 7 bases and J lost 5 bases. Germline loops: CDR1 SQVTM, CDR2 ANQGSEA. CDR3 amino acids: CSAGQGWETEAFF. The DNA of the CDR3 is TGCAGCGCCGGACAGGGGTGGGAAACTGAAGCTTTCTTT.

The chain has TRBV11-3 and TRBJ2-2; D may be TRBD2 (5 bases). The V gene lost 5 bases and the J gene lost 8 bases, with 21 bases spanning the gap. The germline V gene encodes CDR1 SGHNT and CDR2 YENEEA. The CDR3 consists of 16 residues. The CDR3 reads CASSPPSGTGGGELFF. CDR3 DNA: TGTGCCAGCAGCCCGCCCAGCGGTACGGGCGGTGGGGAGCTGTTTTTT.

This clone was recorded only once. The chain links TRBV6-1 to TRBJ1-2; 7 bases map to TRBD1. V lost 5 bases and J lost 7; bases outside the gene matches: 7. The CDR3 contains 13 residues. Germline V gene data show CDR1 as MNHNS and CDR2 as SASEGT. CDR3 residues: CASSSQGVIGYTF. CDR3 sequence (DNA): TGTGCCAGCAGTTCTCAGGGGGTGATTGGCTACACCTTC.

This clone was detected only once. This rearrangement joins TRBV2 to TRBJ2-6; no clear D gene. In germline, CDR1 is SNHLY, CDR2 FYNNEI. The V end lost 1 base, the J end lost 2 bases, and 6 bases lay between the germline ends. This CDR3 region has 15 residues. CDR3 nucleotides: TGTGCCAGCAGTGAAGACGAGGCTGGGGCCAACGTCCTGACTTTC. Its translation: CASSEDEAGANVLTF.

The chain is built from TRBV5-1 and TRBJ2-1; D remains ambiguous. The CDR3 runs 13 residues. Germline V gene data show CDR1 as SGHRS and CDR2 as YFSETQ. V dropped 0 bases and J dropped 9 bases, with 10 bases sitting between them. The chain's CDR3 is CASSLGQAVEQFF. The CDR3 DNA sequence: TGCGCCAGCAGCTTGGGGCAGGCAGTTGAGCAGTTCTTC.

The chain recombines TRBV19 with TRBJ1-1, with D possibly being TRBD1 (6 bases). Between the trimmed V and J ends, which lost 6 bases and 0 bases, there was a span of 8 bases. Germline V gives CDR1 LNHDA, CDR2 SQIVND (reference sequence). The CDR3 runs to 13 residues. This CDR3 is CASRRGLNTEAFF. The CDR3 bases are TGTGCCAGTAGAAGGGGGTTGAACACTGAAGCTTTCTTT.

V and J are TRBV29-1 and TRBJ2-1, with D perhaps matching TRBD2 (5 bases). Looked up from germline, CDR1 is SQVTM and CDR2 is ANQGSEA. The CDR3 loop spans 15 amino acids. The ends were cut back, 7 bases at V and 4 bases at J, with 20 bases in the middle. This CDR3 is CSDLLAGGAYNEQFF. The CDR3 DNA is TGCAGCGACCTACTGGCGGGCGGCGCATACAATGAGCAGTTCTTC.

This clone was seen only a few times. This chain joins TRBV29-1 and TRBJ2-7; D is perhaps TRBD1 (6 bases). V was clipped by 7 bases and J by 2 bases, with 27 bases between them. CDR3 length: 17 residues. CDR1 SQVTM and CDR2 ANQGSEA come from the germline V gene. The CDR3 DNA reads as TGCAGCGACGTATGGCAGGGGCGGACGGTTTTGACCTACGAGCAGTACTTC. Translation gives CSDVWQGRTVLTYEQYF.

The rearrangement joins TRBV7-2 to TRBJ2-1; D might be TRBD2 (7 bases). V was clipped by 2 bases and J by 6 bases, with 14 bases between them. CDR3 length: 15 amino acids. Germline V gene lookup returns CDR1 SGHTA and CDR2 FQGNSA. CDR3 in DNA: TGTGCCAGCAGCTTACGGGGGGCCCCTTTCAATGAGCAGTTCTTC. Translation gives CASSLRGAPFNEQFF.

This rearrangement joins TRBV9 to TRBJ2-5, with 12 bases matching TRBD2. Germline assignment: CDR1 SGDLS and CDR2 YYNGEE. The CDR3 covers 17 residues. The V gene end was trimmed by 0 bases and the J gene end by 1 base; junction bases not matched to a gene: 4. CDR3 residues: CASSVGATSGGQETQYF. CDR3 sequence (DNA): TGTGCCAGCAGCGTAGGAGCGACTAGCGGGGGCCAAGAGACCCAGTACTTC.

The V and J genes are TRBV19 and TRBJ2-7; 7 bases fit TRBD2. J was trimmed by 6 bases and V by 4 bases; bases with no gene match: 9. The CDR3 spans 14 residues. Germline V gene lookup returns CDR1 LNHDA and CDR2 SQIVND (reference sequence). CDR3 sequence: CASSTSSGPSEQYF. CDR3 DNA sequence: TGTGCCAGTAGTACCTCTAGCGGTCCCAGCGAGCAGTACTTC.

The chain is built from TRBV6-1 and TRBJ1-1; D possibly corresponds to TRBD1 (5 bases). The V and J ends lost 3 bases and 3 bases respectively, with 14 bases between them. This CDR3 region has 15 residues. The germline CDR1 and CDR2 sequences are MNHNS and SASEGT. CDR3 amino acids: CASSDRPRGDTEAFF. DNA of the CDR3: TGTGCCAGCAGTGACCGGCCGCGGGGGGACACTGAAGCTTTCTTT.

In DNA, the CDR3 is TGTGCCTGGAGTAACTTGGGGACAGGATTTCCCACCGGGGAGCTGTTTTTT. Amino acids: CAWSNLGTGFPTGELFF. The chain recombines TRBV30 with TRBJ2-2, with 8 positions matching TRBD1. CDR3 length: 17 residues. Germline V CDR1 and CDR2: GTSNPN, SVGIG (reference sequence). J lost 4 bases, V lost 2 bases, and 12 bases had no gene match.

This rearrangement joins TRBV7-3 to TRBJ2-1, with D possibly matching TRBD1 (5 bases). From germline, CDR1 is SGHTA and CDR2 FQGTGA. This CDR3 comprises 16 residues. V lost 0 bases and J lost 0, with 9 bases in between. This CDR3 is CASSLTQGASYNEQFF. DNA of the CDR3: TGTGCCAGCAGCTTAACCCAGGGTGCCTCCTACAATGAGCAGTTCTTC.

The table lists this clone with a count of one. The chain joins TRBV27 to TRBJ2-7; 14 bases are a match to TRBD2. The length of the CDR3 is 18 residues. Germline-derived CDR1 and CDR2 are MNHEY and SMNVEV (reference sequence). The V and J ends lost 8 bases and 2 bases, in that order; junction bases with no gene match: 14. In DNA, the CDR3 is TGTGCCAGCGGCCGCAGACTAGCGGGAGGGCCGACTACCTACGAGCAGTACTTC. As protein: CASGRRLAGGPTTYEQYF.

The rearrangement links TRBV28 to TRBJ1-1, with no clear D. From germline, CDR1 is MDHEN and CDR2 SYDVKM. V lost 6 bases to trimming and J lost 0 bases, with 8 bases between them. The CDR3 loop spans 13 amino acids. In DNA, the CDR3 is TGTGCCAGCAGCCTAAAATTGAACACTGAAGCTTTCTTT. Translated: CASSLKLNTEAFF.

The chain carries TRBV28 and TRBJ1-2, with no clear D. CDR1 MDHEN and CDR2 SYDVKM come from the germline V gene. Trimming left V 2 bases short and J 0 bases short, with 10 bases between. CDR3 length: 15 residues. CDR3 sequence: CASSLLAAPNYGYTF. The DNA of the CDR3 is TGTGCCAGCAGTTTACTCGCGGCTCCTAACTATGGCTACACCTTC.

This clone has just a few counts. V gene TRBV2 combines with J gene TRBJ1-6; D is possibly TRBD1 (5 bases). This CDR3 spans 13 amino acids. Trimming left V 7 bases short and J 7 bases short, with 11 bases between. The germline CDR1 and CDR2 sequences are SNHLY and FYNNEI. The CDR3 nucleotides read TGTGCCAGCATCGTCAGGGTGAATTCACCCCTCCACTTT. Its protein is CASIVRVNSPLHF.

This clone was counted between two and nine times. The chain has TRBV27 and TRBJ1-2; D remains unclear. Germline V gene sequence: CDR1 MNHEY, CDR2 SMNVEV (reference sequence). V lost 5 bases and J lost 7, with 14 bases in between. The CDR3 totals 13 residues. This CDR3 reads CASSKQKSFGYTF. In DNA form, the CDR3 reads TGTGCCAGCAGTAAACAGAAGTCCTTTGGCTACACCTTC.

CDR3 sequence reads: CASSVDSPLTYNEQFF. For the CDR3, the DNA is TGTGCCAGCAGTGTGGACAGCCCCTTGACTTACAATGAGCAGTTCTTC. The rearrangement links TRBV2 to TRBJ2-1, with D perhaps TRBD1 (6 bases). CDR3 length equals 16 residues. Trimming pared 4 bases from V and 4 bases from J, leaving 17 bases between. Per the germline V gene, CDR1 is SNHLY and CDR2 is FYNNEI.

V gene TRBV5-6 combines with J gene TRBJ1-6; no definite D call. The CDR3 spans 13 residues. V was cut by 3 bases and J by 8 bases, with 9 bases left in between. Per germline, CDR1 SGHDT and CDR2 YYEEEE. The CDR3 sequence: CASSSPTDSPLHF. Here the CDR3 DNA reads TGTGCCAGCAGCTCCCCTACGGATTCACCCCTCCACTTT.

There are a few counts of this clone. This sequence joins TRBV18 and TRBJ2-7; TRBD1 agrees at 8 bases. The V gene's germline CDR1 is KGHSH and CDR2 LQKENI. V shed 3 bases, J shed 1 base, and the junction held 5 bases outside the gene matches. The CDR3 is 15 amino acids. The CDR3 DNA is TGTGCCAGCTCACCTCTACGACAGGGGTCCTACGAGCAGTACTTC. Amino acids: CASSPLRQGSYEQYF.